This T cell receptor beta chain was captured in a study of T cell clusters in autoimmune cytopenias. Considering frequency, this clonotype is medium-sized. Germline-derived CDR1 and CDR2 are MNHEY and SVGEGT. There are 14 residues in the CDR3. TRB was amplified from roughly 250 ng of peripheral blood genomic DNA per sample. One tube held mixed TRB-A and TRB-B primer pools for touch-down PCR. TCRdb re-called the multiplex PCR reads and catalogs CDR3 proteins one per entry, DNA excluded. The listing contains thousands of distinct CDR3 sequences. The chain uses TRBV6-2 or TRBV6-3 and TRBJ2-1; TCRdb returns TRBD2, unconfirmable since there is no DNA. The source of this sequence is a human donor with an autoimmune cytopenia or autoimmune hepatitis (not recorded which). The sample was peripheral blood. The CDR3 reads CASRGSGGADEQFF.